This entry describes one T cell receptor (beta chain). This clonotype was picked up a small number of times. It has no known antigen specificity. No much larger clone is present one base from it, and per-base qualities are unavailable. The source of the sample is a study of identical twins (dated by TCRdb to the mid-2010s). Concerning the study at large: To test whether fetal clonotypes persist, the study used deep sequencing on TCR alpha and beta repertoires from monozygotic twins, unrelated adults of various ages, and cord blood. Replicate twin experiments were performed at different times using different library preparation protocols to rule out contamination.

What the authors observed across the whole study: Excess twin sharing in beta out-of-frame sequences was weaker because fewer shared sequences lowered the signal-to-noise ratio. Conclusions relied on cross-sectional statistical analysis, since the same donors could not be followed over many years. Invariant T cells such as MAIT and iNKT could partly confound zero-insertion analyses, although diverse VJ usage argued against such confounding for most clonotypes. Compared with coincidental sharing between unrelated individuals, out-of-frame TCR alpha sequences shared between twins showed an excess of sequences with low generation probability. In monozygotic twins, recombination models systematically underestimated out-of-frame TCR alpha sharing, but the models matched the sharing seen between unrelated individuals. Abundant cord blood beta clonotypes carried fewer insertions; young adult naive repertoires showed a weaker similar trend, while memory repertoires showed none.

The protocol used for the library was 5' RACE. The data were produced on an Illumina HiSeq 2000. Template switching added a universal primer binding site, and the final cDNA carried a unique molecular identifier that allowed TCR cDNA molecules to be counted accurately. Specific primers in the conserved constant-segment region were used to synthesize first-strand cDNA for the TCR alpha and beta chains. To control for contamination, each cDNA library was double barcoded with a SMART-Mk sample barcode plus Illumina barcodes. TruSeq adapter sequences along with Illumina sample barcodes were introduced in two successive PCR steps. Sequencing of the TCR alpha and beta cDNA libraries was done on the Illumina HiSeq platform using custom primers. The source study handled its data this way. Unique molecular identifiers were extracted from raw reads with MiGEC, and CDR3 positions were determined with MiXCR. For each individual, recombination models were inferred using an EM algorithm with the repgenHMM and IGoR tools. Shared clonotype analysis was performed with the tcR package in R, normalizing sharing by the product of cloneset sizes. To study raw recombination without the effects of thymic and clonal selection, out-of-frame nonproductive sequences were analyzed. Using fastp at Q25 and MiXCR, TCRdb reprocessed the public reads and kept productive beta chains. Merged by CDR3 protein, the rows form single entries marked with the most common genes and DNA. The V and J calls and clone size come from TCRdb's table, not from the authors' own analysis. Within this sample are fewer than 650,000 distinct CDR3 sequences, with 9% to 10% of them counted one time only. The ten most abundant clones make up roughly 3.2% of the sample.

There are 16 amino acids in the CDR3, from cysteine to phenylalanine inclusive. CDR3 DNA only is kept here, 48 bases in frame from base 1. The germline V gene (reference sequence) yields SEHNR for CDR1 and FQNEAQ for CDR2. V loses 1 base of germline sequence and J loses 6 bases, and the interval between the two ends is 15 bases. All donors were healthy Caucasians. The twin cohort comprised three pairs of female monozygotic twins, all aged roughly 18 to 30 years. RNA for TCR libraries was isolated from peripheral blood mononuclear cells. This sample also belongs to another study, concerning yellow fever vaccine responses in identical twins. That second report states: The T cell response to vaccination in identical twins was reported by the authors to appear partly convergent and partly personalized. Focusing on identical twins, the study followed the T cell clones that responded to the vaccine, and did so with precision.

The specimen was PBMCs. The sequence derives from a woman between 18 and 29 years old in good health. The rearrangement joined TRBV7-9 to TRBJ2-2; the D segment could be TRBD1, given 5 matching bases. The CDR3 is CASSLVDLRVPGELFF. The DNA reads TGTGCCAGCAGCTTAGTTGACCTCAGGGTCCCCGGGGAGCTGTTTTTT.